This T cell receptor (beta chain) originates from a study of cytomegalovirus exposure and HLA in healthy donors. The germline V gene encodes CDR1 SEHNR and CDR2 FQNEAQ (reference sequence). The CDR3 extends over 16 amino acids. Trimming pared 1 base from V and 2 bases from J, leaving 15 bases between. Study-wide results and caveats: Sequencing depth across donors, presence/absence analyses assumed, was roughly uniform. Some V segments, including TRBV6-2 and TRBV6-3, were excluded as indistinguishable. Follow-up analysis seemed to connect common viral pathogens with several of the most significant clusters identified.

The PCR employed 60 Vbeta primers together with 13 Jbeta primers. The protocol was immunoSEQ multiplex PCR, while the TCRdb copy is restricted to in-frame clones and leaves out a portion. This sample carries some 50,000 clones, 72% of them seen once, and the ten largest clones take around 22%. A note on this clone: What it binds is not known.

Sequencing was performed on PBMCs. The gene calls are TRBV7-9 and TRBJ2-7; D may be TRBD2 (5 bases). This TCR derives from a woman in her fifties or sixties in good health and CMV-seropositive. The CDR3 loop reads CASSLVLGGIAYEQYF. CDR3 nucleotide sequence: TGTGCCAGCAGCTTAGTACTAGGTGGGATCGCCTACGAGCAGTACTTC.